The sequence of this TCR beta chain was determined in a study of blood T cell repertoires in COVID-19. Study-level background: Sites in the United States, Italy and Spain provided acute and convalescent COVID-19 samples.

This CDR3 comprises 16 residues. Source study methods: The authors estimated nucleated cell counts from reference gene primer amplification. TCRdb's copy holds only in-frame clones and misses some; the assay was immunoSEQ multiplex PCR. The D gene and trimming were derived from the DNA, and the V and J assignments and clone size from that table. This sample has about 180,000 clones, with 75% to 80% found just once. The clonotype comes from a woman in her seventies with acute or convalescent COVID-19. The sequencing input was peripheral blood. This chain uses TRBV21-1 with TRBJ2-1; the DNA was not compared with TRBD2, the D call given in the table. TRBV21-1 is classified as a pseudogene. The CDR3 here is CASSKDPLAGANEQFF. CDR3 DNA: TGTGCCAGCAGCAAAGACCCACTAGCGGGAGCAAATGAGCAGTTCTTC.